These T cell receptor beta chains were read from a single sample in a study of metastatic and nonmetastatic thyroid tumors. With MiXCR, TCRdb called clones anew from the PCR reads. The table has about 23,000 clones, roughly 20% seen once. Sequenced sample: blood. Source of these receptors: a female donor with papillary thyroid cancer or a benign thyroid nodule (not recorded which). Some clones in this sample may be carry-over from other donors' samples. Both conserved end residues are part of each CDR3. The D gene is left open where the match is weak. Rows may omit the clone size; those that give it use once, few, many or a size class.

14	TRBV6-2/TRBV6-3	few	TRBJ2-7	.	TGTGCCAGCAGTTACGGCAGCGACCACTACGAGCAGTACTTC	CASSYGSDHYEQYF
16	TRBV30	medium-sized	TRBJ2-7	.	TGTGCCTGGAGTGTAGCCAAGGCAGCCAAGCCCTACGAGCAGTACTTC	CAWSVAKAAKPYEQYF
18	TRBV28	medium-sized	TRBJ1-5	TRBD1	TGTGCCAGCAGCCGGGGGTGGGGGTCGACAGGGGGCCTTCAGCCCCAGCATTTT	CASSRGWGSTGGLQPQHF
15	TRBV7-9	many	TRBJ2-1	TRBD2	TGTGCCAGCAGCTTAGGCGGGAGTCGTAGGAATGAGCAGTTCTTC	CASSLGGSRRNEQFF
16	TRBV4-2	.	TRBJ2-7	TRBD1	TGTGCCAGCAGCCAAGTTGAAGGACAGGGTTCCTACGAGCAGTACTTC	CASSQVEGQGSYEQYF
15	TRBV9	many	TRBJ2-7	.	TGTGCCAGCAGCGTAGATGAGTCGGTGACCTACGAGCAGTACTTC	CASSVDESVTYEQYF
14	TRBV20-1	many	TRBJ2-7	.	TGCAGTGCTAGAGGGCGGCAGGGGTCCTACGAGCAGTACTTC	CSARGRQGSYEQYF
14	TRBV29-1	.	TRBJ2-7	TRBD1	TGTATCGCTCGGGACAGGGGGCGTCTCTACGAGCAGTACTTC	CIARDRGRLYEQYF
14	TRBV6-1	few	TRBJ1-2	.	TGTGCCAGCAGTGACGTTGGGGGTCATTATGGCTACACCTTC	CASSDVGGHYGYTF
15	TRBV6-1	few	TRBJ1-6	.	TGTGCCAGCAGTGAGTCTGTAGTGGGTAATTCACCCCTCCACTTT	CASSESVVGNSPLHF
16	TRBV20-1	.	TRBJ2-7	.	TGCAGTGCTAAGTACCCTCAGGCAATGAGCTCCTACGAGCAGTACTTC	CSAKYPQAMSSYEQYF
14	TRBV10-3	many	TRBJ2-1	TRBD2	TGTGCCATCAGGGAGGCTAGCGGAGTCAATGAGCAGTTCTTC	CAIREASGVNEQFF
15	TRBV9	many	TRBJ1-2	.	TGTGCCAGCAGCGTAGGGGAGGGGGATAACTATGGCTACACCTTC	CASSVGEGDNYGYTF
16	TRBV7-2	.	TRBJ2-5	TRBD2	TGCGCCAGCAGTATGGGACTAGCAAGGGGGCAAGAGACCCATTACTTC	CASSMGLARGQETHYF
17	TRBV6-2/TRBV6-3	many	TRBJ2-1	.	TGTGCCAGCAGTTACTCGGCTAGCCCTTCTTCCTACAATGAGCAGTTCTTC	CASSYSASPSSYNEQFF
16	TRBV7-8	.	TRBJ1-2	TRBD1	TGTGCCAGCAGCTCAACGACAACAGGGGCGAGGTATTGCTACACCTTC	CASSSTTTGARYCYTF
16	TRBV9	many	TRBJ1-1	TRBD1	TGTGCCAGCAGCGGACCCGGGACAGGGCGTAACACTGAAGCTTTCTTT	CASSGPGTGRNTEAFF
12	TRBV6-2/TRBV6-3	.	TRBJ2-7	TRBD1	TGTGCCAGCAGACGCCTGGGACAGGGAGTGTGCTTC	CASRRLGQGVCF
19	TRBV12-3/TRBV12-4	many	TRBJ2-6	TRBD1	TGTGCCAGCAGTTTAGCCACCGGGACAGGACTTTCTGGGGCCAACGTCCTGACTTTC	CASSLATGTGLSGANVLTF
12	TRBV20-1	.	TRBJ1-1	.	TGCAGTGCTTGGGGCCCGAACACTGAAGCTTTCTTT	CSAWGPNTEAFF
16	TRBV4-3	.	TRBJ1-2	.	TGCGCCAGCAGCCAAGATCCGGTGGCAGGAGCGTCTGGCTACACCTTC	CASSQDPVAGASGYTF
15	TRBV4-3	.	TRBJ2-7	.	TGCGCCAGCAGCCAAGATGGGCAGGGGTCTGGATGGCAGTACTTC	CASSQDGQGSGWQYF
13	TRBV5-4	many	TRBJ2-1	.	TGTGCCAGCAGCTTGTCAACTAACAATGAGCAGTTCTTC	CASSLSTNNEQFF
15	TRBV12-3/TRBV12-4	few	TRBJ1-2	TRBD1	TGTGCCAGCAGTTTATGGGTTGACAGGGGCCCTGGCTACACCTTC	CASSLWVDRGPGYTF
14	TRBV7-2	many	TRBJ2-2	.	TGTGCCAGCAGCCTTCCTACGGACGGCGGGGAGCTGTTTTTT	CASSLPTDGGELFF
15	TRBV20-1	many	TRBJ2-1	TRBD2	TGCAGTGCTAGAGGTACTAGCGGGAGATACAATGAGCAGTTCTTC	CSARGTSGRYNEQFF
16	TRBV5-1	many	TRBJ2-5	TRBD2	TGCGCCAGCAGCGTGGGTGGACTAGCGGACCAAGAGACCCAGTACTTC	CASSVGGLADQETQYF